These 9 T cell receptor beta chains were sequenced from one sample in a study of cytomegalovirus exposure and HLA in healthy donors (dated by TCRdb to 2016 to 2017). The library was generated by the immunoSEQ multiplex PCR assay. For the multiplex PCR, a mixture combining 60 forward primers for TCR Vbeta segments and 13 reverse primers for TCR Jbeta segments was used. The table was pulled from immuneACCESS by TCRdb, which kept in-frame rearrangements only. Such tables lose some clones; where checked, under half of the loss comes from unresolved V genes, and the rest has no known cause. The sample yields roughly 120,000 clones; about three quarters were counted once. Clones ranked in the top ten supply roughly 8.2% of the sample. The specimen sequenced was PBMCs. These receptors came from a woman in her forties in good health and CMV-seropositive.

The table lists this clone with a count of one. The J gene is TRBJ2-1, the V gene TRBV4-3; 7 bases are shared with TRBD2. CDR3 length: 16 residues. Trimming removed 0 bases from V and 12 bases from J; junction bases left unmatched: 14. Germline values: CDR1 LGHNA, CDR2 YSLEER. CDR3 sequence (DNA): TGCGCCAGCAGCCAAGATAGCAGCGGGGCCACGGAGGTGCAGTTCTTC. Its protein is CASSQDSSGATEVQFF.

A few counts support this clone. The chain employs TRBV9 and TRBJ1-3; possible D gene TRBD1, 6 bases. V was clipped by 0 bases and J by 1 base, with 14 bases between them. Per germline, CDR1 SGDLS and CDR2 YYNGEE. This CDR3 contains 17 residues. In DNA, the CDR3 is TGTGCCAGCAGCGTAGGTGGACAGTCATATTCTGGAAACACCATATATTTT. Translating it yields CASSVGGQSYSGNTIYF. The full variable domain, completed using reference TRBV9 and TRBJ1-3, is DSGVTQTPKHLITATGQRVTLRCSPRSGDLSVYWYQQSLDQGLQFLIQYYNGEERAKGNILERFSAQQFPDLHSELNLSSLELGDSALYFCASSVGGQSYSGNTIYFGEGSWLTVV.

This chain uses TRBV6-5 with TRBJ1-4; D might be TRBD1 (5 bases). Germline CDR1 and CDR2: MNHEY and SVGAGI. This CDR3 is built from 12 residues. Trimming shortened V by 6 bases and J by 7 bases, and 9 bases separated the two germline ends. The CDR3 DNA sequence: TGTGCCAGCAGGGGGGGGACTGAAAAACTGTTTTTT. It is translated as CASRGGTEKLFF.

The chain employs TRBV7-9 and TRBJ1-1; 7 positions agree with TRBD1. The V segment lost 6 bases and the J segment 4 bases; nucleotides outside the gene matches: 11. The V gene's germline CDR1 is SEHNR and CDR2 FQNEAQ (reference sequence). This CDR3 is built from 15 residues. The CDR3 coding sequence is TGTGCCAGCAGTTATCTCCGGGACAGTTCCACTGAAGCTTTCTTT. The encoded protein is CASSYLRDSSTEAFF.

The chain employs TRBV9 and TRBJ1-2; 8 bases are shared with TRBD1. This CDR3 spans 15 amino acids. Trimming cost V 3 bases and J 4 bases; bases outside gene matches: 8. The germline V gene has CDR1 SGDLS and CDR2 YYNGEE. The CDR3 protein is CASSAGQGAAYGYTF. For the CDR3, the DNA is TGTGCCAGCAGCGCAGGACAGGGAGCAGCCTATGGCTACACCTTC. The full variable domain, rest sourced from reference TRBV9 and TRBJ1-2, is DSGVTQTPKHLITATGQRVTLRCSPRSGDLSVYWYQQSLDQGLQFLIQYYNGEERAKGNILERFSAQQFPDLHSELNLSSLELGDSALYFCASSAGQGAAYGYTFGSGTRLTVV.

The V call is TRBV15, the J call TRBJ1-1; D unclear. CDR1 LNHNV and CDR2 YYDKDF come from the germline V gene (reference sequence). Trimming removed 4 bases from V and 1 base from J, with 10 bases in between. This CDR3 has 14 amino acids. DNA for the CDR3: TGTGCCACCAGCAAAGCTGAATGGAACACTGAAGCTTTCTTT. Translated: CATSKAEWNTEAFF.

With respect to this clone: Its ends do not fully match the called genes, so a read error is possible. This chain links TRBV7-7 with TRBJ2-5; TRBD2 matches 16 bases. CDR1 and CDR2 from the germline V gene are SSHAT and FNYEAQ (reference sequence). This CDR3 is built from 17 residues. The CDR3 loop reads CASSFGTSGGAGETQYF. CDR3 in DNA: TGTGCTAGCAGCTTCGGGACTAGCGGGGGGGCCGGGGAGACCCAGTACTTC.

A few counts support this clone. J is TRBJ2-3 and V is TRBV21-1; the table's D gene call, TRBD1, was not cross checked with the DNA. TRBV21-1 is assigned pseudogene status. CDR3 length: 14 amino acids. In DNA form, the CDR3 reads TGTGCCAGCAGCAAAGCTAAGAACACCGATACGCAGTATTTT. The encoded protein is CASSKAKNTDTQYF.

The rearrangement uses TRBV7-6 and TRBJ2-3; D perhaps matches TRBD1 (5 bases). Germline V gives CDR1 SGHVS, CDR2 FNYEAQ. V was pared by 0 bases and J by 4 bases, with 8 bases between. The CDR3 is 14 residues long. For the CDR3, the DNA is TGTGCCAGCAGCTTAGCGGCAGGGCCAGATACGCAGTATTTT. Protein sequence: CASSLAAGPDTQYF.